This TCR beta chain is drawn from a study of T cell responses to AZD1222 COVID-19 vaccine. The repertoire was sequenced with immunoSEQ multiplex PCR; TCRdb's copy has only in-frame clones and lacks some. There are about 110,000 clones in the sample; approximately 86% occur only once, and 10% to 15% lies in the top ten. The CDR3 runs to 13 residues. Germline lookup yields CDR1 SGDLS and CDR2 YYNGEE. V was clipped by 3 bases and J by 5 bases, with 12 bases between them. The sample in question was peripheral blood, obtained on day 0 of MenACWY control vaccination. V gene TRBV9 combines with J gene TRBJ2-7; a weak D match, TRBD1 (6 bases). The origin of this receptor is an adult in good health. For the CDR3, the DNA is TGTGCCAGCAGCGGGCAGGGGAGACACGAGCAGTACTTC. This gives the protein CASSGQGRHEQYF.